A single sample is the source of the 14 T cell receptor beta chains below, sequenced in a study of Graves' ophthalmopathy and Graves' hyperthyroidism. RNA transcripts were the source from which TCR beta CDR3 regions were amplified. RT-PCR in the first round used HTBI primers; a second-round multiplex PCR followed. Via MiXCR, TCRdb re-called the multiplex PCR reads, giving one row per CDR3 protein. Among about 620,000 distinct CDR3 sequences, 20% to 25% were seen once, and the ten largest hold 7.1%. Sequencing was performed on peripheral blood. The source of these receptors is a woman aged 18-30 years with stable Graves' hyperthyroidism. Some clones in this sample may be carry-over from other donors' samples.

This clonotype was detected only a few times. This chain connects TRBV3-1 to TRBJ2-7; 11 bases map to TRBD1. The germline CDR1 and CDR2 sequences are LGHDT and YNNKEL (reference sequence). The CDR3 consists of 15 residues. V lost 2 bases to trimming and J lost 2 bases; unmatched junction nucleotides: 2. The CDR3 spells CASSQPGQGAYEQYF. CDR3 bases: TGTGCCAGCAGCCAACCGGGACAGGGGGCCTACGAGCAGTACTTC.

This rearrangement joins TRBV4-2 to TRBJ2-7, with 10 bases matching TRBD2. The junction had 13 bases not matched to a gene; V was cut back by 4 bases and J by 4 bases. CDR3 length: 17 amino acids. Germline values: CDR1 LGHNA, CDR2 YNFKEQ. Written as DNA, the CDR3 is TGTGCCAGCAGCCTCATAGCGGGGGGCTCCAGGGGATACGAGCAGTACTTC. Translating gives CASSLIAGGSRGYEQYF.

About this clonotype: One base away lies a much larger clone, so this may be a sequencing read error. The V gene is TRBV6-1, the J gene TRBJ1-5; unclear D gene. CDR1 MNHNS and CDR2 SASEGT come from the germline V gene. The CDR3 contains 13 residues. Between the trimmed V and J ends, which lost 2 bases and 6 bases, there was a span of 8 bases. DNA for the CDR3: TGTGCCAGCAGTGAACGGGTGGGTCAGCCCCAGCATTTT. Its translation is CASSERVGQPQHF.

CDR3 amino acids: CASSEAFPRGSYNQPQHF. CDR3 in DNA: TGTGCCAGCAGTGAAGCCTTCCCCCGGGGAAGCTATAATCAGCCCCAGCATTTT. V is TRBV6-1 and J is TRBJ1-5; D gene ambiguous. Trimming pared 0 bases from V and 4 bases from J, leaving 19 bases between. Germline-derived CDR1 and CDR2 are MNHNS and SASEGT. This CDR3 region has 18 residues.

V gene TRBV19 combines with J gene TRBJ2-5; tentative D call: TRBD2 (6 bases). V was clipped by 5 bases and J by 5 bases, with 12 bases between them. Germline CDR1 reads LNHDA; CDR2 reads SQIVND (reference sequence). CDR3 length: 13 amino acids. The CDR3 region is CASSSRDSETQYF. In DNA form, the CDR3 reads TGTGCCAGTAGTTCCCGGGACTCCGAGACCCAGTACTTC.

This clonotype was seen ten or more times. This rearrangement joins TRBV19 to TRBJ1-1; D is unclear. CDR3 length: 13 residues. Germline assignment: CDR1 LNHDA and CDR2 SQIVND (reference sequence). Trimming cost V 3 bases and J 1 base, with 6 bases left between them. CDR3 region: CASSISRNTEAFF. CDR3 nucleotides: TGTGCCAGTAGTATTTCGAGGAACACTGAAGCTTTCTTT.

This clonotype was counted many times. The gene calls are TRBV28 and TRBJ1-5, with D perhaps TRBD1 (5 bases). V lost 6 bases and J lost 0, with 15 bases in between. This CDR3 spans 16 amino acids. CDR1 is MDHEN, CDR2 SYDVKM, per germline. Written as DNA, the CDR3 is TGTGCCAGCAGCTATCAGACGGGGGGTAGCAATCAGCCCCAGCATTTT. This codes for CASSYQTGGSNQPQHF.

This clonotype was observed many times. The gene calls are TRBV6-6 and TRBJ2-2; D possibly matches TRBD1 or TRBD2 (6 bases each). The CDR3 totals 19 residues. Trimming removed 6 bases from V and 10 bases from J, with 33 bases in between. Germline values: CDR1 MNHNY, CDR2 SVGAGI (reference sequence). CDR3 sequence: CASSKGGSSPSNTGVELFF. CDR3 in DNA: TGTGCCAGCAGCAAAGGGGGGAGTAGCCCTTCGAACACCGGTGTGGAGCTGTTTTTT.

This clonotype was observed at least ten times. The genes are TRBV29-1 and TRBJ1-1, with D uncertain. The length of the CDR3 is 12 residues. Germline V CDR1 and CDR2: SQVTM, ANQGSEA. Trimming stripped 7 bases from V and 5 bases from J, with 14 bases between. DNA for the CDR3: TGCAGCGCATCCGGGCAGACGACTGAAGCTTTCTTT. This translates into CSASGQTTEAFF. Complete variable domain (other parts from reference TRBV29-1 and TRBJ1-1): SAVISQKPSRDICQRGTSLTIQCQVDSQVTMMFWYRQQPGQSLTLIATANQGSEATYESGFVIDKFPISRPNLTFSTLTVSNMSPEDSSIYLCSASGQTTEAFFGQGTRLTVV.

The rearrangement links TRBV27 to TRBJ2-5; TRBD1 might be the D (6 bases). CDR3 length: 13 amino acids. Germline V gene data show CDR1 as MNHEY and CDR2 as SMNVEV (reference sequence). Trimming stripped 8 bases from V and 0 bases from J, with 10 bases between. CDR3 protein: CASGQIYQETQYF. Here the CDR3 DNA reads TGTGCCAGCGGACAGATATACCAAGAGACCCAGTACTTC.

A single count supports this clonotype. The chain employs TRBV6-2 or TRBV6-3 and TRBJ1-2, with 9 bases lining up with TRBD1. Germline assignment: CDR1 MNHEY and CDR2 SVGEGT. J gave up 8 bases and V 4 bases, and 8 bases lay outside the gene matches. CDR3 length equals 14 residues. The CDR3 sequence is CASSSAGQGVGYTF. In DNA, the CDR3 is TGTGCCAGCAGTTCGGCGGGACAGGGTGTCGGCTACACCTTC.

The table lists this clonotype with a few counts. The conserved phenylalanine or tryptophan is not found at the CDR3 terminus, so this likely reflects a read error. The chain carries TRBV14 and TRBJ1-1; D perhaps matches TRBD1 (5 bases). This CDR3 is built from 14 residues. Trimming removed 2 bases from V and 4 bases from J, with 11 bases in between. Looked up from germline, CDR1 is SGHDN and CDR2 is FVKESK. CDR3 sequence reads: CASSQMGEGTEAFS. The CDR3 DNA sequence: TGTGCCAGCAGCCAAATGGGGGAGGGCACTGAAGCTTTCTCT.

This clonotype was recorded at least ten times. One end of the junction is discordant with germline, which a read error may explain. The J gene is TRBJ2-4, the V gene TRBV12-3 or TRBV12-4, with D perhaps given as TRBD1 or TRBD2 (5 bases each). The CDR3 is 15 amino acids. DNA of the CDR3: TGTGCCAGCAGTTTAGGGGACCGCGCCAAAAACATTAAGTACTTC. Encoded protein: CASSLGDRAKNIKYF.

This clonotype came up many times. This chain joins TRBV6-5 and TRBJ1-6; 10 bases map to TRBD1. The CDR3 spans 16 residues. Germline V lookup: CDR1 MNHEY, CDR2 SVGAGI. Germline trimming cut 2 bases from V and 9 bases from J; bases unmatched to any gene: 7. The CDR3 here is CASSYAAGQGISPLHF. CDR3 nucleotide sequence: TGTGCCAGCAGTTACGCCGCGGGACAGGGGATTTCACCCCTCCACTTT.